This T cell receptor (beta chain) comes out of a study of control samples from healthy donors and cancer patients. V was pared by 0 bases and J by 3 bases, with 6 bases between. Germline V lookup: CDR1 SGHRS, CDR2 YFSETQ. The CDR3 is 14 amino acids. Repertoires were generated with immunoSEQ multiplex PCR, while TCRdb's copy carries only in-frame clones and drops some. Altogether over 120,000 clones are present, 85% to 95% being singletons, with the ten largest covering approximately 15%. This TCR was sampled from a man in his sixties with colorectal cancer. Input material: PBMCs. The genes are TRBV5-1 and TRBJ1-4; D remains ambiguous. The DNA of the CDR3 is TGCGCCAGCAGCTTGGGACGAGCTAATGAAAAACTGTTTTTT. Translation: CASSLGRANEKLFF.